This passage covers 25 T cell receptor beta chains from one sample sequenced in a study of blood T cell repertoires in COVID-19. TCRdb keeps only in-frame clones here, not all; method: immunoSEQ multiplex PCR. Here the sample spans some 270,000 clones, roughly 89% being singletons. Input material: PBMCs or T cells enriched from blood (not recorded which). These receptors were collected from a woman aged 60-70 years who had recovered from COVID-19.

This chain connects TRBV24-1 to TRBJ1-1, with TRBD1 matching over 8 bases. Germline V gene lookup returns CDR1 KGHDR and CDR2 SFDVKD. CDR3 size: 16 residues. V was clipped by 2 bases and J by 1 base; unmatched bases: 5. CDR3 in amino acids: CATSDSRRGQNTEAFF. The CDR3, as DNA: TGTGCCACCAGTGATTCTCGCAGGGGGCAGAACACTGAAGCTTTCTTT.

The chain employs TRBV30 and TRBJ1-2; 10 bases align to TRBD1. V trimming: 3 bases; J trimming: 7 bases; junction bases outside the gene matches: 5. Germline CDR1 and CDR2: GTSNPN and SVGIG (reference sequence). The CDR3 runs to 13 residues. In DNA form, the CDR3 reads TGTGCCTGGAGGAGAGGACAGGGGGGTGGCTACACCTTC. This translates into CAWRRGQGGGYTF.

This chain uses TRBV9 with TRBJ2-3, with TRBD2 matching 7 bases. The CDR3 consists of 15 residues. V dropped 5 bases and J dropped 6; count of bases not matched to a gene: 12. Looked up from germline, CDR1 is SGDLS and CDR2 is YYNGEE. The CDR3 DNA sequence: TGTGCCAGCAGTTGGCGACTAGCTGCGGGGGATACGCAGTATTTT. Its protein is CASSWRLAAGDTQYF.

The chain uses TRBV19 and TRBJ1-4, with TRBD1 matching 12 bases. The length of the CDR3 is 16 residues. Germline CDR1 and CDR2: LNHDA and SQIVND (reference sequence). V dropped 5 bases and J dropped 6; count of bases not matched to a gene: 7. DNA of the CDR3: TGTGCCAGTAGTCTCCCCGGGGACAGGGGGCATGAAAAACTGTTTTTT. Amino acids: CASSLPGDRGHEKLFF.

This clone was seen a few times. This chain uses TRBV4-1 with TRBJ1-1, with 9 bases identical to TRBD1. The germline CDR1 and CDR2 sequences are MGHRA and YSYEKL. V lost 2 bases to trimming and J lost 3 bases; unmatched junction nucleotides: 4. This CDR3 contains 15 residues. Written as DNA, the CDR3 is TGCGCCAGCAGCCAAAGCACAGGGGGCTACACTGAAGCTTTCTTT. Its translation is CASSQSTGGYTEAFF.

This chain links TRBV29-1 with TRBJ2-3; no definite D call. Germline CDR1 reads SQVTM; CDR2 reads ANQGSEA. V dropped 3 bases and J dropped 2 bases, with 6 bases sitting between them. The CDR3 consists of 12 residues. The CDR3 region is CSVEPITDTQYF. The CDR3 nucleotides read TGCAGCGTTGAGCCTATCACAGATACGCAGTATTTT.

CDR3 nucleotides: TGCGCCAGCAGCGGACGGGACTCTGGGGCCAACGTCCTGACTTTC. Protein sequence: CASSGRDSGANVLTF. The chain carries TRBV5-1 and TRBJ2-6; D possibly corresponds to TRBD2 (5 bases). Germline CDR1 and CDR2: SGHRS and YFSETQ. The CDR3 is made up of 15 amino acids. Trimming cost V 4 bases and J 0 bases, with 8 bases left between them.

The chain links TRBV4-1 to TRBJ1-6; no clear D. The CDR3 extends over 14 amino acids. Germline V CDR1 and CDR2: MGHRA, YSYEKL. V was clipped by 5 bases and J by 12 bases, with 17 bases between them. The CDR3 reads CASSSGEGLRPLHF. CDR3 DNA sequence: TGCGCCAGCAGCTCCGGAGAGGGTCTCCGACCCCTCCACTTT.

Details on this clone: Other DNA sequences in this specimen translate into the identical CDR3. The chain uses TRBV9 and TRBJ1-1; D uncertain. Germline loops: CDR1 SGDLS, CDR2 YYNGEE. Deletions cut 3 bases from V and 4 bases from J, with 10 bases between. There are 13 residues in the CDR3. In DNA, the CDR3 is TGTGCCAGCAGCGAGGGCGGGCGCACTGAAGCTTTCTTT. Its protein product is CASSEGGRTEAFF.

This clone has just a few counts. This chain uses TRBV5-1 with TRBJ1-1; TRBD1 matches at 12 bases. The germline V gene has CDR1 SGHRS and CDR2 YFSETQ. Germline trimming cut 6 bases from V and 3 bases from J; bases unmatched to any gene: 9. The CDR3 has 16 residues. The CDR3: CASNPGTGGKYTEAFF. CDR3 DNA: TGCGCCAGCAACCCTGGGACAGGGGGCAAGTACACTGAAGCTTTCTTT.

The chain joins TRBV10-3 to TRBJ2-3, with TRBD1 identical over 7 bases. Germline V CDR1 and CDR2: ENHRY, SYGVKD. Trimming at V came to 7 bases and at J to 0 bases, leaving 7 bases not matched to a gene. This CDR3 spans 15 amino acids. CDR3 bases: TGTGCCATCAACCCGGGACAGACTAGCACAGATACGCAGTATTTT. Translating it yields CAINPGQTSTDTQYF.

The chain links TRBV4-1 to TRBJ2-1, with 11 bases lining up with TRBD2. Germline-derived CDR1 and CDR2 are MGHRA and YSYEKL. V lost 5 bases, J lost 7 bases, and 7 bases stayed unmatched. The CDR3 has 15 amino acids. The CDR3 sequence is CASSYRLAGRNEQFF. In DNA, the CDR3 is TGCGCCAGCAGCTACAGACTAGCGGGGAGGAATGAGCAGTTCTTC.

The J gene is TRBJ1-2, the V gene TRBV28; TRBD1 matches at 10 bases. The CDR3 is made up of 17 amino acids. The V gene's germline CDR1 is MDHEN and CDR2 SYDVKM. V shed 2 bases, J shed 6 bases, and the junction held 12 bases outside the gene matches. CDR3 sequence (DNA): TGTGCCAGCAGTTTAGGGTCGACAGGGGGCATCGCGGATGGCTACACCTTC. Translated, it gives CASSLGSTGGIADGYTF.

In this sample, this clone turned up once. V gene TRBV19 combines with J gene TRBJ1-1, with 7 bases that match TRBD1. The CDR3 loop spans 14 amino acids. Germline V lookup: CDR1 LNHDA, CDR2 SQIVND (reference sequence). J gave up 0 bases and V 8 bases, and 6 bases lay outside the gene matches. The CDR3 reads CASGQGGLNTEAFF. The CDR3 bases are TGTGCCAGTGGACAAGGGGGCCTGAACACTGAAGCTTTCTTT. Variable domain in full (rest from reference TRBV19 and TRBJ1-1): DGGITQSPKYLFRKEGQNVTLSCEQNLNHDAMYWYRQDPGQGLRLIYYSQIVNDFQKGDIAEGYSVSREKKESFPLTVTSAQKNPTAFYLCASGQGGLNTEAFFGQGTRLTVV.

This chain joins TRBV6-5 and TRBJ1-5; D is uncertain. With 11 bases removed from V and 2 bases from J, the gap between germline ends came to 13 bases. This CDR3 is 13 amino acids long. CDR1 is MNHEY and CDR2 is SVGAGI in the germline V gene. CDR3: CASHGQGNQPQHF. CDR3 in DNA: TGTGCCTCCCATGGGCAGGGCAATCAGCCCCAGCATTTT.

The gene calls are TRBV12-3 or TRBV12-4 and TRBJ2-5, with 7 nucleotides matching TRBD2. The CDR3 is made up of 11 amino acids. V shed 3 bases, J shed 9 bases, and the junction held 1 base outside the gene matches. The CDR3 reads CASSLRESQYF. CDR3 sequence (DNA): TGTGCCAGCAGTTTGCGGGAGTCCCAGTACTTC.

This rearrangement joins TRBV7-3 to TRBJ2-1; D possibly corresponds to TRBD1 (5 bases). Germline assignment: CDR1 SGHTA and CDR2 FQGTGA. The CDR3 runs 14 residues. Trimming cost V 1 base and J 4 bases, with 8 bases left between them. The CDR3 bases are TGTGCCAGCAGCTTAATAGGGGCTTACAATGAGCAGTTCTTC. This translates into CASSLIGAYNEQFF.

With respect to this clone: This same CDR3 is encoded by further DNA sequences in the sample. The chain uses TRBV27 and TRBJ2-7, with D possibly being TRBD1 (5 bases). Trimming stripped 2 bases from V and 3 bases from J, with 8 bases between. The germline V gene has CDR1 MNHEY and CDR2 SMNVEV (reference sequence). The CDR3 extends over 13 amino acids. The chain's CDR3 is CASSLGRDYEQYF. As DNA, the CDR3 is TGTGCCAGCAGTTTAGGCAGGGACTACGAGCAGTACTTC.

This clone appeared a single time. The chain combines TRBV5-1 with TRBJ2-3; TRBD2 is a possible D gene (7 bases). The V end lost 2 bases, the J end lost 4 bases, and 14 bases lay between the germline ends. The CDR3 is 15 amino acids. Germline loops: CDR1 SGHRS, CDR2 YFSETQ. Here the CDR3 reads CASSLGGGGADTQYF. CDR3 coding DNA: TGCGCCAGCAGCTTAGGCGGGGGCGGAGCAGATACGCAGTATTTT. Together with reference TRBV5-1 and TRBJ2-3, the CDR3 gives the full variable domain: KAGVTQTPRYLIKTRGQQVTLSCSPISGHRSVSWYQQTPGQGLQFLFEYFSETQRNKGNFPGRFSGRQFSNSRSEMNVSTLELGDSALYLCASSLGGGGADTQYFGPGTRLTVL.

In DNA form, the CDR3 reads TGCGCCAGCAGCTTGGATAGCGGGGTGGCCTACGAGCAGTACTTC. It yields the protein CASSLDSGVAYEQYF. The chain employs TRBV5-1 and TRBJ2-7; 8 bases line up with TRBD2. Trimming removed 0 bases from V and 2 bases from J; junction bases left unmatched: 4. Germline CDR1 reads SGHRS; CDR2 reads YFSETQ. The CDR3 runs to 15 residues.

The V gene is TRBV6-5, the J gene TRBJ2-3, with no clear D. Germline loops: CDR1 MNHEY, CDR2 SVGAGI. The CDR3 runs to 15 residues. Trimming took 0 bases from V and 0 from J, leaving 7 bases between them. The CDR3 region is CASSYSLSSTDTQYF. CDR3 DNA sequence: TGTGCCAGCAGTTACTCGTTATCTAGCACAGATACGCAGTATTTT.

This chain uses TRBV9 with TRBJ1-3; TRBD1 might be the D (5 bases). Between the trimmed V and J ends, which lost 4 bases and 3 bases, there was a span of 8 bases. CDR3 size: 13 residues. Germline V gene sequence: CDR1 SGDLS, CDR2 YYNGEE. Here the CDR3 reads CASSQTDGNTIYF. CDR3 nucleotide sequence: TGTGCCAGCAGCCAGACAGATGGAAACACCATATATTTT.

In its sample, this clone was seen once. V and J are TRBV30 and TRBJ1-2, with D possibly TRBD1 on 5 matching bases. Germline V gene data show CDR1 as GTSNPN and CDR2 as SVGIG (reference sequence). The CDR3 runs 14 residues. Trimming took 4 bases from V and 4 from J, leaving 16 bases between them. Here the CDR3 reads CAWTLGGTVYGYTF. The CDR3 coding sequence is TGTGCCTGGACCCTCGGCGGGACGGTCTATGGCTACACCTTC.

The chain recombines TRBV7-9 with TRBJ2-7; tentatively, D is TRBD2 (6 bases). This CDR3 contains 13 residues. The V end was cut by 5 bases, the J end by 0 bases, with 8 bases between. Looked up from germline, CDR1 is SEHNR and CDR2 is FQNEAQ (reference sequence). CDR3 loop: CASSDGGSYEQYF. Here the CDR3 DNA reads TGTGCCAGCAGCGACGGGGGCTCCTACGAGCAGTACTTC.

In the case of this clone: Other DNA sequences from this sample encode an identical CDR3 as well. The chain is built from TRBV30 and TRBJ2-7; TRBD1 is a possible D gene (5 bases). The CDR3 is 13 residues long. The V gene's germline CDR1 is GTSNPN and CDR2 SVGIG (reference sequence). The V end was cut by 0 bases, the J end by 3 bases, with 9 bases between. The CDR3 sequence: CAWSVRQGYEQYF. In DNA, the CDR3 is TGTGCCTGGAGTGTCAGGCAGGGCTACGAGCAGTACTTC.